This T cell receptor (beta chain) stems from a study of T cells after yellow fever vaccination. Germline assignment: CDR1 SQVTM and CDR2 ANQGSEA. Trimming pared 4 bases from V and 6 bases from J, leaving 10 bases between. The CDR3 is made up of 11 amino acids. TCRdb reprocessed the 5' RACE reads via MiXCR and lists one record per CDR3 protein. The repertoire includes approximately 260,000 distinct CDR3 sequences, approximately 12% of them detected once, and around 0.55% sits in the top ten. This clonotype was counted only a few times. The sample was CD4+ T cells sorted from PBMCs, taken 45 days after the yellow fever booster vaccination. The chain uses TRBV29-1 and TRBJ2-7, with D possibly TRBD2 on 6 matching bases. The receptor's source is a man younger than 45 who received the YFV17D yellow fever vaccine. CDR3 DNA sequence: TGCAGCGTTGGGGGGGTCCGCGAGCAGTACTTC. Translating it yields CSVGGVREQYF.